This is a list of T cell receptor beta chains from one sample in a study of vaccination and CD4 T cells after COVID-19. These receptors are not linked to any known antigen. MiXCR, applied by TCRdb to the PCR reads, yields one record per CDR3 protein. The sample lists about 20,000 distinct CDR3 sequences, 20% to 25% seen once, with 6% to 8% in the top ten. The specimen was cultured CD4+ T cells from blood. The receptors were sampled from a human donor with COVID-19. CDR3s include the opening cysteine and the closing phenylalanine or tryptophan. Fields, in order: clone size, J gene, D gene, V gene, CDR3 protein, CDR3 DNA. D genes are given only for firm matches. The listing skips clone size in some rows; elsewhere it reads once, few, many or a size class.

abundance: NA
j_gene: TRBJ1-5
d_gene: NA
v_gene: TRBV29-1
CDR3aa: CSVGTDPGQPQHF
CDR3nt: TGCAGCGTCGGGACGGACCCCGGTCAGCCCCAGCATTTT

abundance: NA
j_gene: TRBJ1-2
d_gene: NA
v_gene: TRBV20-1
CDR3aa: CSARWGVLGGYTF
CDR3nt: TGCAGTGCTAGATGGGGGGTCTTGGGCGGCTACACCTTC

abundance: NA
j_gene: TRBJ1-2
d_gene: TRBD1
v_gene: TRBV19
CDR3aa: CASSTEGQTKTNYGYTF
CDR3nt: TGTGCCAGTAGTACCGAGGGACAGACTAAGACTAACTATGGCTACACCTTC

abundance: NA
j_gene: TRBJ2-3
d_gene: TRBD1
v_gene: TRBV12-3/TRBV12-4
CDR3aa: CASSHRDRDTDTQYF
CDR3nt: TGTGCCAGCAGTCACCGGGACAGGGACACAGATACGCAGTATTTT

abundance: NA
j_gene: TRBJ1-1
d_gene: NA
v_gene: TRBV6-1
CDR3aa: CASRARARAHTEAFF
CDR3nt: TGTGCCAGCAGAGCGAGGGCCAGGGCCCACACTGAAGCTTTCTTT

abundance: few
j_gene: TRBJ2-7
d_gene: NA
v_gene: TRBV6-1
CDR3aa: CAGSTHGGSSGPYEQYF
CDR3nt: TGTGCCGGATCTACCCACGGGGGCTCGTCAGGCCCCTACGAGCAGTACTTC